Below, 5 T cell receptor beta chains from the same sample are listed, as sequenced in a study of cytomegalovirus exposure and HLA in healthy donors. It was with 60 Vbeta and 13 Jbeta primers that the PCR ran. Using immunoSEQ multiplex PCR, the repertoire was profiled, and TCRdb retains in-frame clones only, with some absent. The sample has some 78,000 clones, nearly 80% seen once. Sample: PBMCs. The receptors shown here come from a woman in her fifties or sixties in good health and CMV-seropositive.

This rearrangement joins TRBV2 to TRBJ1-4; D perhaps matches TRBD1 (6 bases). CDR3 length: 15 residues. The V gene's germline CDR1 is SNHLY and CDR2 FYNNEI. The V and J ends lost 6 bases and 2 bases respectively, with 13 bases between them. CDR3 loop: CASSPTGNTNEKLFF. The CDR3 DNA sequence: TGTGCCAGCAGCCCCACAGGGAACACTAATGAAAAACTGTTTTTT.

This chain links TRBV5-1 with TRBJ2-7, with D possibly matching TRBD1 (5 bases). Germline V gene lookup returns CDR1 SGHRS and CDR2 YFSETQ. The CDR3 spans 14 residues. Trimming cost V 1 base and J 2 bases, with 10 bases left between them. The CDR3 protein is CASSLYRGTYEQYF. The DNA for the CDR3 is TGCGCCAGCAGCTTGTATAGGGGAACCTACGAGCAGTACTTC.

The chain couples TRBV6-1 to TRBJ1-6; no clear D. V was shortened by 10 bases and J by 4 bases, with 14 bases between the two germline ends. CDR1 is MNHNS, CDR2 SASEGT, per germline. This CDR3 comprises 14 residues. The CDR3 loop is CATRHPGYNSPLHF. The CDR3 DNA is TGTGCCACCAGACACCCCGGGTATAATTCACCCCTCCACTTT.

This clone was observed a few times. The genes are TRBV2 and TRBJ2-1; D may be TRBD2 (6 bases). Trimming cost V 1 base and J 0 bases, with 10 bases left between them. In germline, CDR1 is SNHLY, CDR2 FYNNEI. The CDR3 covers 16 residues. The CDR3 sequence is CASSEVDGSSYNEQFF. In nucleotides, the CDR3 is TGTGCCAGCAGTGAAGTGGACGGGAGCTCCTACAATGAGCAGTTCTTC.

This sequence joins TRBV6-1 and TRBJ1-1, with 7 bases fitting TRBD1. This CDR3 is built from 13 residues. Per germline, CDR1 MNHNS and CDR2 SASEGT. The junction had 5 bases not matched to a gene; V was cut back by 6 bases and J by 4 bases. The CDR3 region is CASRDRAFTEAFF. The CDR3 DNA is TGTGCCAGCAGAGACAGGGCATTCACTGAAGCTTTCTTT.